This T cell receptor beta chain came from a study of blood T cell repertoires in COVID-19 (dated by TCRdb to 2020 to 2021). About the full investigation: Samples covering the acute and convalescent phases of COVID-19 were provided by collaborators in the United States, Italy and Spain. The material from the prospective study consisted of cDNA or gDNA derived from T cells, B-cell-depleted T cells, or PBMCs. Subjects who had been exposed to COVID-19, were actively infected with it, or had recovered from it provided the deeply sampled blood TCRbeta repertoires that made up the dataset. The repertoires were released in a freely available public database meant as a resource for research on the immune response to SARS-CoV-2. The samples were drawn from two sources: the first 160 participants of the ongoing ImmuneRACE study, and 1,200 or so subjects contributed by 6 global collaborators. A de-identified subject ID, COVID-19 status, age in years and sex were almost always included in the sample metadata. Where available, HLA class I and class II types were obtained from metadata supplied by the sample provider rather than from assay-based typing. Points the paper makes about the study in general: The amount of clinical and demographic metadata varied by source and participant and was provided uncurated.

Counted from cysteine to phenylalanine, this CDR3 has 13 amino acids. Left in the record is the CDR3 DNA by itself, 39 bases read in frame from the first base. Ends trimmed: V by 6 bases, J by 8 bases; bases unmatched to a gene: 7. Per the germline V gene, SNHLY is the CDR1 and FYNNEI is the CDR2. As regards this clone: This clone's antigen is unknown. There are no base qualities to consult, and no much larger clone falls within one base.

In the prospective study, participants were about 18 to 95 years old, resided in approximately 22 geographic areas of the United States, and were enrolled through a virtual design. To assign participants to cohorts, the prospective study relied on clinical history that participants themselves reported in a screening survey and a study questionnaire. For ImmuneRACE Cohort 3, a participant was defined as recovered based on two consecutive negative NP/OP PCR tests, clearance by a healthcare professional, or resolution of symptoms. Each participant in the prospective study had whole blood, serum and a nasopharyngeal or oropharyngeal swab collected by mobile phlebotomists. Additional blood draws and questionnaires over an approximately 2-month period could optionally be provided by prospective study participants. Before DNA extraction, prospective study blood samples were shipped either frozen or at room temperature.

TCRbeta CDR3 regions were amplified from genomic DNA using the immunoSEQ Assay, a bias-controlled multiplex PCR. In the paper's pipeline: Nucleated cell counts per sample were estimated from amplification of reference gene primers within the assay. Sequence reads were collapsed and filtered to measure the absolute abundance of every unique TCRbeta CDR3 rearrangement. Productive Simpson clonality was computed per sample as the square root of Simpson's diversity index over productive rearrangements. TCRdb's version of the immuneACCESS table is confined to in-frame rearrangements and falls short of the full clone set. An unresolved V gene accounts for under half of the shortfall where checked; the remainder is of unknown origin. V, J and clone size were drawn from that table, and D and trimming were deduced from the DNA. This sample gives about 320,000 clones in total; 85% to 90% of them show up just once. The leading ten clones occupy 8% to 13% of the sample.

The rearrangement combines TRBV2 with TRBJ1-2; 9 central nucleotides agree with TRBD1. Input material: PBMCs or T cells enriched from blood (not recorded which). The source is a woman aged 18-29 years who had recovered from COVID-19. The nucleotide sequence reads TGTGCCAGCAGGGGGACAGGGTGGGGAGGCTACACCTTC. Translated, it reads CASRGTGWGGYTF.